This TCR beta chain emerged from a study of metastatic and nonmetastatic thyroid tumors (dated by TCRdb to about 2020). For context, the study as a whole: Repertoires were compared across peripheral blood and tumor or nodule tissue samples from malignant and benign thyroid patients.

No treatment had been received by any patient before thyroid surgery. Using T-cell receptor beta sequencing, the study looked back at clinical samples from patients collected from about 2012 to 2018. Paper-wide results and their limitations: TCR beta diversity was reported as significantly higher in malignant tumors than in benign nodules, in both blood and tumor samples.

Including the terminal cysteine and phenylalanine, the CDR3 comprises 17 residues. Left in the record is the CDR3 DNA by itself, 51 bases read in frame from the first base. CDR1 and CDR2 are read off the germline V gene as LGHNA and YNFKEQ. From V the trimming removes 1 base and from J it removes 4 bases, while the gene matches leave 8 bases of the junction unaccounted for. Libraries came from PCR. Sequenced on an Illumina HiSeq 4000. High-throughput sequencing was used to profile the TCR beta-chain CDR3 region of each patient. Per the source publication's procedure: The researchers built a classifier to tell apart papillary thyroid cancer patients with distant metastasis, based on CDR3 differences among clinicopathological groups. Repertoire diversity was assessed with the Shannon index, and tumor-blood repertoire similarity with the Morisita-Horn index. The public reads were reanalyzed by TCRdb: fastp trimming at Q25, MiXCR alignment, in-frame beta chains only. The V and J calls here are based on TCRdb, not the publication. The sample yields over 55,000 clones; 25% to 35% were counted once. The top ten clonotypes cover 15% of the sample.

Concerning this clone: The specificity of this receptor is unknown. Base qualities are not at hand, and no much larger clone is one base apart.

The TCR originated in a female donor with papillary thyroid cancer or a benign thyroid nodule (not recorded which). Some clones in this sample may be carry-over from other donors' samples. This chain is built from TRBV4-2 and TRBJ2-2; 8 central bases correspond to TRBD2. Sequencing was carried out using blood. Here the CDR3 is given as CASSQVGGLVFTGELFF. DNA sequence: TGTGCCAGCAGCCAAGTGGGGGGACTAGTTTTCACCGGGGAGCTGTTTTTT.